This T cell receptor (beta chain) was identified during a study of blood T cell repertoires in COVID-19. Study details: Some COVID-19 samples were acute and others convalescent; all came from the United States, Italy and Spain.

Per the original methods: Quantification of nucleated cells was approximated via reference gene primer amplification. TCRdb's table, derived via immunoSEQ multiplex PCR, lists solely in-frame clones and lacks some. Clonal size and the V and J genes are those of that table, whereas D and trimming came from the DNA. This sample carries approximately 85,000 clones, around 90% of them seen once, and the ten largest clones take approximately 4.3%. The CDR3 is made up of 18 amino acids. This sequence originates from a woman older than 75 with active or convalescent COVID-19. The rearrangement joins TRBV12-2 to TRBJ2-1; the listed D gene, TRBD1, was not tested against the DNA. TRBV12-2 has pseudogene status. Sequenced material: peripheral blood. CDR3 sequence: CASHIKDPRDRKAGEQFF. In DNA, the CDR3 is TGTGCAAGTCACATAAAGGACCCCCGGGACAGGAAGGCGGGTGAGCAGTTCTTC.